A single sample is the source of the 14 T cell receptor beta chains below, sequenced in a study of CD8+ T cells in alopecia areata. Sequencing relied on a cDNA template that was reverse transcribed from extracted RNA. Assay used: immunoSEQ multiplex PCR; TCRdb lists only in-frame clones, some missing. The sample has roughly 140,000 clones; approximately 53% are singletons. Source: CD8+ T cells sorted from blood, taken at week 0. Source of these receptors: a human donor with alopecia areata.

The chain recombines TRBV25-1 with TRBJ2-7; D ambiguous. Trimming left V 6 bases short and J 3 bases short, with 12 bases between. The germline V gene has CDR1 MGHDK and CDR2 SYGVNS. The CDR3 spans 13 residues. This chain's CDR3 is CASSGDTYYEQYF. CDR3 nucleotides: TGTGCCAGCAGCGGTGACACATACTACGAGCAGTACTTC.

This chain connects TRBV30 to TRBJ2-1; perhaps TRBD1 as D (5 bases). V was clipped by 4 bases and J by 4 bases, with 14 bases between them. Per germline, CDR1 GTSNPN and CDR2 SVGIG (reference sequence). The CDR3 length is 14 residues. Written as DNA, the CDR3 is TGTGCCTGGACCAGGGTAGACTTATACAATGAGCAGTTCTTC. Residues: CAWTRVDLYNEQFF.

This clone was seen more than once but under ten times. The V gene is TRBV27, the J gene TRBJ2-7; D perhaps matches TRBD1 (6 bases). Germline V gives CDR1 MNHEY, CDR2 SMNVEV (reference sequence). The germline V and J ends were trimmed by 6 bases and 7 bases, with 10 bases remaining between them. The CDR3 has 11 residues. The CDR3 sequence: CASSQGLEQYF. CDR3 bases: TGTGCCAGCAGCCAGGGGTTAGAGCAGTACTTC.

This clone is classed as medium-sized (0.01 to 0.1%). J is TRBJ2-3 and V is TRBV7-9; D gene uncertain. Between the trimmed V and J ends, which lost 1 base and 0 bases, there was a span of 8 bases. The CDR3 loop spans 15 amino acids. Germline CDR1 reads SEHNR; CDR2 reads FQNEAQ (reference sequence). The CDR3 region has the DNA TGTGCCAGCAGCTTAGTCAGCTCTAGCACAGATACGCAGTATTTT. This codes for CASSLVSSSTDTQYF.

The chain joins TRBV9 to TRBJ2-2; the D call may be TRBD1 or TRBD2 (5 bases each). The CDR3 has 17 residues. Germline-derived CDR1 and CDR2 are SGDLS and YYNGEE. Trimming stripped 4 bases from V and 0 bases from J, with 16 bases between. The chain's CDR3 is CASSLSYGGTNTGELFF. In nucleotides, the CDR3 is TGTGCCAGCAGCCTGAGTTATGGGGGAACGAACACCGGGGAGCTGTTTTTT.

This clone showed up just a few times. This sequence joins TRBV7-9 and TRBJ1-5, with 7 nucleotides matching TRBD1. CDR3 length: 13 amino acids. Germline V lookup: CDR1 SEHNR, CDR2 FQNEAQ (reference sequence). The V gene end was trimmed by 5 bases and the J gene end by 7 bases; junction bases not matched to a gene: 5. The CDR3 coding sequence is TGTGCCAGCAGCGTTGCAGGGGGACAGCCCCAGCATTTT. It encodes CASSVAGGQPQHF.

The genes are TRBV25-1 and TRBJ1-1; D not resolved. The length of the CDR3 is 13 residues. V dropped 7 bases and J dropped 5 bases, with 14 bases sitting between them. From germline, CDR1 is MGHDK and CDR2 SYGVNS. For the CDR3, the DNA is TGTGCCAGCATAGGGTTCGGAGAGACTGAAGCTTTCTTT. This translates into CASIGFGETEAFF.

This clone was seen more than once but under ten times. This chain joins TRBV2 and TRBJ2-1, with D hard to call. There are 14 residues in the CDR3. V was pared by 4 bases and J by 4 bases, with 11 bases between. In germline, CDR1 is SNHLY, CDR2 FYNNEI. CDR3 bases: TGTGCCAGCAGTGGCAGCACAGCATACAATGAGCAGTTCTTC. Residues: CASSGSTAYNEQFF.

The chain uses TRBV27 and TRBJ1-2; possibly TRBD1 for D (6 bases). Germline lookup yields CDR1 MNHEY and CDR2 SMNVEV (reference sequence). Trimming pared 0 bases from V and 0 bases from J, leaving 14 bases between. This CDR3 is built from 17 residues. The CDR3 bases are TGTGCCAGCAGTTTATCGGCAGGGGCGACAGCTAACTATGGCTACACCTTC. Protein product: CASSLSAGATANYGYTF.

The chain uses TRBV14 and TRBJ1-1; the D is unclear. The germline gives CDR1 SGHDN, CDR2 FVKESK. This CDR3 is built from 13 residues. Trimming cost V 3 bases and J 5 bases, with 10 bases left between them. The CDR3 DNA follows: TGTGCCAGCAGCCAGGGAGGGATAACTGAAGCTTTCTTT. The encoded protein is CASSQGGITEAFF.

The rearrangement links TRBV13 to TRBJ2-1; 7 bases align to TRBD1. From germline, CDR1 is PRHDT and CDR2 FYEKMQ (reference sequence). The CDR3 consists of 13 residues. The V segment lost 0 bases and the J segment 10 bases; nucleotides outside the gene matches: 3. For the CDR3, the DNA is TGTGCCAGCAGCTTAGGGGGGGACAGAGAGCAGTTCTTC. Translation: CASSLGGDREQFF.

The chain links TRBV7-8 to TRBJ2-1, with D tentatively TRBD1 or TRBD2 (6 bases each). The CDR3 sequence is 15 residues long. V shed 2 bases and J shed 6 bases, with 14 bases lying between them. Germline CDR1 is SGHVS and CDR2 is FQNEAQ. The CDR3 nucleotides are TGTGCCAGCAGCTTAAGAGGGGGGTCTATCAATGAGCAGTTCTTC. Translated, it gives CASSLRGGSINEQFF.

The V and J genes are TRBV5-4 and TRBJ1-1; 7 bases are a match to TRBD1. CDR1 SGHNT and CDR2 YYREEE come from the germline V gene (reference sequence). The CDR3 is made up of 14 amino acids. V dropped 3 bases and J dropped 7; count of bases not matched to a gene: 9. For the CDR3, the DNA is TGTGCCAGCAGCTCCGGGACAGTGCGAGATGAAGCTTTCTTT. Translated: CASSSGTVRDEAFF.

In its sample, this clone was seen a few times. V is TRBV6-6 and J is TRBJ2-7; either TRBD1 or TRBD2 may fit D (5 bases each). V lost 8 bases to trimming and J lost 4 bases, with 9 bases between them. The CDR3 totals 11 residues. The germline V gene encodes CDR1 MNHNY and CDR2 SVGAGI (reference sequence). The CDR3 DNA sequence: TGTGCCAGCCGGGACGGTTACGAGCAGTACTTC. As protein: CASRDGYEQYF.